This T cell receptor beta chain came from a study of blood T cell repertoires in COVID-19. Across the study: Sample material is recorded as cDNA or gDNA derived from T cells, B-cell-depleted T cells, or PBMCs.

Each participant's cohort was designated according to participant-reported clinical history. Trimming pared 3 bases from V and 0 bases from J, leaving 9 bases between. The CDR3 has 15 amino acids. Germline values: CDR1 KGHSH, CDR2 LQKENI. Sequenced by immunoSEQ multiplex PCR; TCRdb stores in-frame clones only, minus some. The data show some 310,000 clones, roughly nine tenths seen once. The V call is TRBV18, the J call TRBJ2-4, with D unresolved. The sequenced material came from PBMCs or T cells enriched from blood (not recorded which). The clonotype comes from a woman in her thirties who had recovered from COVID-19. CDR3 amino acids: CASSPPSRAKNIQYF. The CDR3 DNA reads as TGTGCCAGCTCACCCCCTTCGCGAGCCAAAAACATTCAGTACTTC.